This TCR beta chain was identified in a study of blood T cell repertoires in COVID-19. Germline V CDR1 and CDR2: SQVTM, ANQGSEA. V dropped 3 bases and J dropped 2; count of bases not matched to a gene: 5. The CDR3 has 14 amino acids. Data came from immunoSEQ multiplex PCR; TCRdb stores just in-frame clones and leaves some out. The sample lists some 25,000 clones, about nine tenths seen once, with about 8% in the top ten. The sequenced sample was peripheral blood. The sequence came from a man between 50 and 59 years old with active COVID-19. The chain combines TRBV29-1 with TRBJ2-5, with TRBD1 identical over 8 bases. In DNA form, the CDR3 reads TGCAGCGTTGAGAGCAGGGGGCAACAAGAGACCCAGTACTTC. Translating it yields CSVESRGQQETQYF.